These 8 T cell receptor beta chains were sequenced from one sample in a study of blood T cell repertoires in COVID-19 (dated by TCRdb to 2018 to 2020). Receptor libraries were prepared by the immunoSEQ multiplex PCR assay. TCRdb took this table from immuneACCESS and kept in-frame rearrangements with V and J called. Such tables lack part of the clones; where checked against another copy, unresolved V genes explain under half of the gap, and the rest is unexplained. Present in this sample are some 140,000 clones, around 78% of which were seen just once. 10% to 13% of the sample is taken by the ten largest. The specimen sequenced was peripheral blood. Source of these receptors: a human donor in a cohort sampled during active COVID-19.

The gene calls are TRBV7-6 and TRBJ2-5; TRBD2 is a possible D gene (6 bases). There are 16 residues in the CDR3. CDR1 and CDR2 from the germline V gene are SGHVS and FNYEAQ. V was shortened by 6 bases and J by 5 bases, with 22 bases between the two germline ends. The CDR3 sequence: CASSGGSTAGGETQYF. CDR3 coding DNA: TGTGCCAGCAGTGGGGGTTCGACAGCCGGAGGGGAGACCCAGTACTTC.

The CDR3 region has the DNA TGCGCCAGCAGCCTTTGGACAGCGCAAGAGACCCAGTACTTC. Its protein product is CASSLWTAQETQYF. The rearrangement uses TRBV5-1 and TRBJ2-5, with a tentative D call TRBD1 (6 bases). Germline V lookup: CDR1 SGHRS, CDR2 YFSETQ. This CDR3 has 14 residues. Between the trimmed V and J ends, which lost 4 bases and 2 bases, there was a span of 12 bases.

The rearrangement uses TRBV2 and TRBJ2-7; D perhaps matches TRBD1 (6 bases). Per the germline V gene, CDR1 is SNHLY and CDR2 is FYNNEI. V gave up 5 bases and J gave up 7 bases, with 18 bases separating them. The CDR3 consists of 14 residues. The CDR3 reads CASSMGQPRVEQYF. In DNA, the CDR3 is TGTGCCAGCAGTATGGGACAACCGCGTGTGGAGCAGTACTTC.

This sequence joins TRBV29-1 and TRBJ1-2; no clear D. The CDR3 extends over 12 amino acids. Germline CDR1 SQVTM, CDR2 ANQGSEA. Trimming took 4 bases from V and 4 from J, leaving 10 bases between them. The CDR3 DNA reads as TGCAGCGTTGGTGAGGGTTCCTATGGCTACACCTTC. Protein product: CSVGEGSYGYTF. Combining the CDR3 with reference TRBV29-1 and TRBJ1-2 gives the whole variable domain SAVISQKPSRDICQRGTSLTIQCQVDSQVTMMFWYRQQPGQSLTLIATANQGSEATYESGFVIDKFPISRPNLTFSTLTVSNMSPEDSSIYLCSVGEGSYGYTFGSGTRLTVV.

The chain links TRBV12-3 or TRBV12-4 to TRBJ1-4, with 9 bases identical to TRBD1. There are 13 residues in the CDR3. V lost 6 bases, J lost 5 bases, and 1 base stayed unmatched. CDR3 in amino acids: CASRGTGNEKLFF. The CDR3 DNA reads as TGTGCCAGCAGGGGGACAGGGAATGAAAAACTGTTTTTT.

The chain is built from TRBV5-1 and TRBJ2-1; D call uncertain. V lost 3 bases and J 0 bases, leaving 10 bases between the germline ends. Germline V gives CDR1 SGHRS, CDR2 YFSETQ. This CDR3 has 15 residues. CDR3 nucleotides: TGCGCCAGCAGCTCCACACCCAGCTCCTACAATGAGCAGTTCTTC. Its translation: CASSSTPSSYNEQFF. The full variable domain, in which reference TRBV5-1 and TRBJ2-1 provide the parts outside the CDR3, is KAGVTQTPRYLIKTRGQQVTLSCSPISGHRSVSWYQQTPGQGLQFLFEYFSETQRNKGNFPGRFSGRQFSNSRSEMNVSTLELGDSALYLCASSSTPSSYNEQFFGPGTRLTVL.

A few counts support this clone. In DNA, the CDR3 is TGTGCCAGCAGCACCCGACAGGGGGCATCTGAAGCTTTCTTT. Translating it yields CASSTRQGASEAFF. The rearrangement links TRBV5-4 to TRBJ1-1; 10 bases are shared with TRBD1. The CDR3 has 14 residues. Looked up from germline, CDR1 is SGHNT and CDR2 is YYREEE (reference sequence). V shed 4 bases, J shed 6 bases, and the junction held 6 bases outside the gene matches. The whole variable domain, remainder taken from reference TRBV5-4 and TRBJ1-1, is ETGVTQSPTHLIKTRGQQVTLRCSSQSGHNTVSWYQQALGQGPQFIFQYYREEENGRGNFPPRFSGLQFPNYSSELNVNALELDDSALYLCASSTRQGASEAFFGQGTRLTVV.

The chain links TRBV3-1 (or the pseudogene TRBV3-2) to TRBJ2-5, with a possible D match to TRBD2 (6 bases). The CDR3 has 15 amino acids. Germline V CDR1 and CDR2: LGHDT, YNNKEL (reference sequence). Trimming shortened V by 3 bases and J by 5 bases, and 16 bases separated the two germline ends. CDR3 coding DNA: TGTGCCAGCAGCCAGGTCGGGGACTTGTGGGAGACCCAGTACTTC. Translating gives CASSQVGDLWETQYF.